A single sample gave rise to the 19 T cell receptor beta chains below, sequenced in a study of shared clonotypes between healthy human individuals. The repertoire was sequenced with immunoSEQ multiplex PCR; TCRdb's copy has only in-frame clones and lacks some. The sample has 470,000 or so clones; roughly 80% are singletons. Sequenced sample: PBMCs. These receptors all stem from a woman aged 35 to 49 in good health. Some clones in this sample may be carry-over from other donors' samples.

Points on this clone: Just one base apart from a much larger clone, this may be a read error. The gene calls are TRBV5-4 and TRBJ1-6, with TRBD1 as a possible D gene (5 bases). In germline, CDR1 is SGHNT, CDR2 YYREEE (reference sequence). The CDR3 has 17 residues. The CDR3 nucleotides are TGTGCCAGCAGCTTGGGCCTCGGGACCCTGACCAATTCACCCCCCCACTTT. This gives the protein CASSLGLGTLTNSPPHF.

In regard to this clone: A read error is the likely source, as a far larger clone sits one nucleotide away. The chain uses TRBV30 and TRBJ1-1; the D is unclear. V was shortened by 6 bases and J by 0 bases, with 11 bases between the two germline ends. The CDR3 has 13 residues. CDR1 is GTSNPN and CDR2 is SVGIG in the germline V gene (reference sequence). The CDR3: CACEGNMNTEAFF. Written as DNA, the CDR3 is TGTGCCTGTGAGGGAAACATGAACACTGAAGCTTTCTTT.

This chain connects TRBV5-1 to TRBJ2-3; 8 nucleotides align to TRBD2. This CDR3 contains 15 residues. The V segment lost 4 bases and the J segment 6 bases; nucleotides outside the gene matches: 10. The germline V gene has CDR1 SGHRS and CDR2 YFSETQ. CDR3 sequence (DNA): TGCGCCAGCAGCCCAACACTTCTAGCGGGTGATACGCAGTATTTT. Protein: CASSPTLLAGDTQYF.

The chain uses TRBV21-1 and TRBJ1-2. TRBV21-1 is deemed a pseudogene. CDR3 size: 15 residues. CDR3 DNA sequence: TGTGCCAGCAGCAGTGATCGATCCTTAAACTATGGCTACACCTTC. Amino acids: CASSSDRSLNYGYTF.

In regard to this clone: This likely traces to a read error, being one base from a far larger clone. This chain links TRBV30 with TRBJ2-7, with 7 bases matching TRBD1. In germline, CDR1 is GTSNPN, CDR2 SVGIG (reference sequence). Trimming cost V 0 bases and J 5 bases; bases outside gene matches: 10. The CDR3 totals 15 residues. Here the CDR3 reads CAWSVQGLESHEQYF. The CDR3 DNA reads as TGTGCCTGGAGTGTACAGGGGCTAGAATCCCACGAGCAGTACTTC.

The J gene is TRBJ1-2, the V gene TRBV2, with no clear D. Germline V gives CDR1 SNHLY, CDR2 FYNNEI. The CDR3 has 11 residues. The V gene lost 9 bases and the J gene lost 6 bases, with 11 bases spanning the gap. The CDR3 bases are TGTGCCAGTGGGATGACGAATGGCTACACCTTC. Encoded protein: CASGMTNGYTF.

The chain joins TRBV27 to TRBJ2-7; D possibly corresponds to TRBD1 (6 bases). Germline V CDR1 and CDR2: MNHEY, SMNVEV (reference sequence). With 7 bases removed from V and 3 bases from J, the gap between germline ends came to 16 bases. The CDR3 consists of 14 residues. CDR3 residues: CASKWDKIGYEQYF. The CDR3 nucleotides are TGTGCCAGCAAATGGGACAAGATTGGCTACGAGCAGTACTTC.

This chain links TRBV18 with TRBJ2-3, with D possibly matching TRBD2 (5 bases). CDR1 KGHSH and CDR2 LQKENI come from the germline V gene. The V gene lost 2 bases and the J gene lost 4 bases, with 10 bases spanning the gap. The CDR3 has 14 amino acids. CDR3 region: CASSPVLASDTQYF. The CDR3 DNA is TGTGCCAGCTCACCAGTCCTAGCTTCAGATACGCAGTATTTT.

A word on this clone: A far larger clone is one base from this, pointing to a likely read error. This sample includes further DNA sequences coding for the same CDR3. The V gene is TRBV30, the J gene TRBJ2-5, with a tentative D call TRBD2 (5 bases). Per the germline V gene, CDR1 is GTSNPN and CDR2 is SVGIG (reference sequence). The CDR3 is 14 residues long. CDR3 in amino acids: CAWSEGGSQETQYF. The CDR3 coding sequence is TGTGCCTGGAGTGAAGGAGGCAGTCAAGAGACTCAGTACTTC.

Notes on this clone: It is likely a read error: a sequence one base away is far more abundant. The CDR3 nucleotides are TGTGCCGGCAGTCCACTCGGGCGAGATCAGCCCCAGCATTTT. Encoded protein: CAGSPLGRDQPQHF. The chain has TRBV27 and TRBJ1-5; D gene ambiguous. The CDR3 runs 14 residues. Germline lookup yields CDR1 MNHEY and CDR2 SMNVEV (reference sequence).

This clone was seen just once. The chain recombines TRBV7-9 with TRBJ2-3; a weak D match, TRBD2 (6 bases). Germline CDR1 is SEHNR and CDR2 is FQNEAQ (reference sequence). The CDR3 loop spans 15 amino acids. Trimming took off 0 bases at V and 4 bases at J, with 11 bases between the two ends. The CDR3 is CASSLAGVAADTQYF. In DNA, the CDR3 is TGTGCCAGCAGCTTAGCGGGAGTAGCGGCAGATACGCAGTATTTT. Drawing the rest from reference TRBV7-9 and TRBJ2-3, the complete variable domain is DTGVSQNPRHKITKRGQNVTFRCDPISEHNRLYWYRQTLGQGPEFLTYFQNEAQLEKSRLLSDRFSAERPKGSFSTLEIQRTEQGDSAMYLCASSLAGVAADTQYFGPGTRLTVL.

The sample holds a few counts of this clone. The CDR3 nucleotides read TGTGCCAGCAGCCCACTAGCGGGGGGATCCACAGATACGCAGTATTTT. It translates to CASSPLAGGSTDTQYF. V usage is TRBV7-3 and J usage is TRBJ2-3; 12 bases map to TRBD2. CDR3 size: 16 residues. Trimming at V came to 5 bases and at J to 2 bases, leaving 5 bases not matched to a gene. Germline CDR1 reads SGHTA; CDR2 reads FQGTGA.

This clone appeared once. This chain uses TRBV28 with TRBJ2-5; 10 nucleotides align to TRBD1. Germline CDR1 and CDR2: MDHEN and SYDVKM. Losses at the gene ends were 6 bases for V and 3 bases for J; bases not matched to a gene: 10. The CDR3 has 16 amino acids. CDR3 nucleotides: TGTGCCAGCAGCCCGTCACCGGGACAGGGGAAAGAGACCCAGTACTTC. This encodes CASSPSPGQGKETQYF.

With respect to this clone: A far larger clone lies a single base away; this is likely a read error. Other DNA sequences in this sample translate to the same CDR3. The rearrangement joins TRBV30 to TRBJ1-1, with D uncertain. CDR1 is GTSNPN and CDR2 is SVGIG in the germline V gene (reference sequence). Trimming cost V 3 bases and J 7 bases, with 24 bases left between them. The CDR3 extends over 16 amino acids. The CDR3 sequence: CAWRPKLGPGGDEAFF. In DNA, the CDR3 is TGTGCCTGGAGGCCAAAGTTAGGACCCGGCGGGGATGAAGCTTTCTTT.

The chain has TRBV28 and TRBJ1-4; possibly TRBD1 for D (6 bases). Trimming removed 7 bases from V and 3 bases from J, with 12 bases in between. CDR1 MDHEN and CDR2 SYDVKM come from the germline V gene. This CDR3 is built from 14 residues. The CDR3 DNA reads as TGTGCCAGCACCGCGACAGGACCTAATGAAAAACTGTTTTTT. Amino acids: CASTATGPNEKLFF.

The gene calls are TRBV4-3 and TRBJ2-1; no clear D. Trimming removed 0 bases at V and 7 bases at J, with 13 bases between. Germline V gene lookup returns CDR1 LGHNA and CDR2 YSLEER. There are 15 residues in the CDR3. CDR3 loop: CASSQDPDSSNEQFF. CDR3 bases: TGCGCCAGCAGCCAAGATCCGGATTCCTCTAATGAGCAGTTCTTC.

The chain uses TRBV5-1 and TRBJ2-5; 10 bases match TRBD2. Trimming cost V 1 base and J 5 bases; bases outside gene matches: 17. The CDR3 is 19 amino acids. Looked up from germline, CDR1 is SGHRS and CDR2 is YFSETQ. CDR3 amino acids: CASSLPWTSGGLVGETQYF. The CDR3 DNA reads as TGCGCCAGCAGCTTGCCCTGGACTAGCGGAGGCTTAGTCGGGGAGACCCAGTACTTC.

The chain is built from TRBV7-9 and TRBJ1-5; 8 positions agree with TRBD1. The V segment lost 1 base and the J segment 7 bases; nucleotides outside the gene matches: 9. CDR3 length: 16 residues. Germline CDR1 reads SEHNR; CDR2 reads FQNEAQ (reference sequence). This CDR3 reads CASSLGPDRATQPQHF. CDR3 DNA: TGTGCCAGCAGCTTAGGCCCGGACAGGGCGACCCAGCCCCAGCATTTT.

The CDR3 here is CATSRVLQETQYF. The CDR3 DNA is TGTGCCACCAGCAGAGTCCTCCAAGAGACCCAGTACTTC. The chain carries TRBV15 and TRBJ2-5; D gene uncertain. Trimming took 1 base from V and 1 from J, leaving 4 bases between them. CDR1 and CDR2 (germline): LNHNV, YYDKDF (reference sequence). The CDR3 is 13 residues long.